These T cell receptor beta chains were read from a single sample in a study of T cells in narcolepsy. Sequenced by immunoSEQ multiplex PCR; TCRdb stores in-frame clones only, minus some. The data show under 30,000 clones, with 70% to 80% seen just once and 3.4% held by the top ten. Sequenced input: CD45RA- memory CD4+ T cells from PBMCs. Source of these receptors: a human donor with narcolepsy. The conserved cysteine and the conserved F or W are not part of the CDR3 here. The order of the fields is V gene, D gene, clone size, J gene, CDR3 protein. D genes are given only for firm matches. Expanded clones get a size class; other rows say once, few or many, or leave the size out.

TRBV9	TRBD1	NA	TRBJ2-3	ASSVGDRDPDTQY
TRBV5-6	TRBD2	NA	TRBJ2-7	ASSPLGEGSSYEQY
TRBV30	NA	NA	TRBJ2-5	ACQQGWETQY
TRBV4-1	TRBD2	NA	TRBJ2-3	ASSRTSGDITDTQY
TRBV5-6	NA	NA	TRBJ2-1	ASSQVDSRGLNNEQF
TRBV14	TRBD1	NA	TRBJ2-7	ASSLRTGPSYEQY
TRBV20-1	NA	NA	TRBJ2-7	SARTTYEQY
TRBV7-9	NA	NA	TRBJ2-3	ASSLGGKRSDTQY
TRBV5-5	NA	NA	TRBJ2-1	ASSLDHGSYNEQF
TRBV6-1	TRBD1	NA	TRBJ1-2	ASSEREGQVNYGYT
TRBV5-1	NA	NA	TRBJ1-3	ASSPGRTSFDSSGNTIY
TRBV5-1	NA	few	TRBJ2-1	ASSFNWGARYEQF
TRBV7-9	TRBD1	NA	TRBJ2-6	ASSKGTGFSGANVLT
TRBV6-5	NA	NA	TRBJ2-5	ASKPGGGQETQY
TRBV7-9	TRBD1	NA	TRBJ1-1	ASSLEGTGWKAF
TRBV5-4	TRBD2	NA	TRBJ2-1	ASGAGGASYNEQF
TRBV14	NA	NA	TRBJ1-5	ASSQDRSLPQH
TRBV6-5	TRBD2	NA	TRBJ2-7	ASSPYSGGDYEQY
TRBV5-1	NA	NA	TRBJ2-5	ASSFGEFPKRTQY
TRBV18	NA	NA	TRBJ1-5	ASSPVGTDQPQH
TRBV7-3	NA	NA	TRBJ2-7	ASSPAGRGHEQY
TRBV20-1	NA	once	TRBJ2-3	SALDKDTQY
TRBV30	NA	NA	TRBJ1-3	AWSGGAGNTIY
TRBV7-2	NA	NA	TRBJ1-3	ASSLSLGGGNTIY
TRBV18	NA	NA	TRBJ1-2	ASSPRLGGDGYT
TRBV5-1	TRBD2	NA	TRBJ2-5	ASSLGLAGGLETQY
TRBV2	NA	NA	TRBJ2-1	ASNQDRNEQF
TRBV19	NA	once	TRBJ1-1	ASSIGGRDTEAF
TRBV4-2	TRBD2	NA	TRBJ2-5	ASSQESRIAGGGETQY
TRBV18	TRBD2	NA	TRBJ2-1	ASSPLGLAGNEQF
TRBV9	NA	NA	TRBJ1-1	ASSLVNTEAF
TRBV6-5	NA	NA	TRBJ1-2	ASSVQDSYNYGYT
TRBV14	TRBD1	few	TRBJ2-4	ASSQSPRGQGLFTSRNIQY
TRBV5-4	TRBD2	NA	TRBJ2-3	ASGLAGTTDTQY
TRBV7-8	NA	NA	TRBJ1-2	ASSPDHGGYT
TRBV19	NA	NA	TRBJ2-3	ASSEGGQLLTDTQY
TRBV5-6	NA	NA	TRBJ2-7	ASRRVPEGEQY
TRBV4-2	NA	NA	TRBJ2-5	ASSSLAGTQETQY
TRBV7-2	NA	NA	TRBJ1-4	ASSRQAHNEKLF
TRBV6-1	TRBD2	NA	TRBJ2-1	ASSESIGRGNEQF
TRBV27	NA	NA	TRBJ1-5	ASSLESGDSNQPQH
TRBV7-9	NA	NA	TRBJ2-4	ASSPRGPDIQY
TRBV25-1	NA	once	TRBJ2-2	ASNPSGTSNTGELF
TRBV6-1	TRBD2	few	TRBJ2-3	ASSEPGGATDTQY
TRBV6-6	TRBD1	NA	TRBJ2-4	ASSNLGQIDIQY
TRBV5-8	NA	NA	TRBJ2-7	ASSLVSNRVEEQY
TRBV28	TRBD1	NA	TRBJ2-7	ASSFTGGIYEQY
TRBV21-1	NA	NA	TRBJ1-2	ASSKIIQRRGYT
TRBV5-4	TRBD1	NA	TRBJ2-3	ASSQEWGQGGTDTQY
TRBV10-3	TRBD1	NA	TRBJ1-1	AISRDRENTEAF
TRBV19	NA	few	TRBJ1-5	ASMPAINQPQH
TRBV5-5	NA	NA	TRBJ1-4	ASSLKVRQAQDEKLF
TRBV5-6	NA	once	TRBJ1-1	ASSLSPGDTEAF
TRBV20-1	NA	NA	TRBJ2-1	SASDNEQF
TRBV7-7	NA	NA	TRBJ2-3	ASSLSDSDTDTQY
TRBV10-1	NA	NA	TRBJ1-6	ASSESGARGSPLH